The rows below give T cell receptor beta chains drawn from one sample of a study of preoperative IRX-2 immunotherapy in early breast cancer. TCRdb's table, derived via immunoSEQ multiplex PCR, lists solely in-frame clones and lacks some. Altogether over 25,000 clones are present, around 74% being singletons, with the ten largest covering around 7%. This material consisted of lymph node tissue, taken after IRX-2 immunotherapy. The receptors come from a human donor with breast cancer. The CDR3 runs from the conserved cysteine through the conserved F or W. Each record gives: clone size, V gene, J gene, D gene, CDR3 DNA, CDR3 protein. The D gene is left open where the match is weak. The size of a clone is reported for some rows only, either as once, few or many, or as a class for expanded clones.

-	TRBV7-1	TRBJ2-2	-	TGTGCCAGCAGCTTCAGGTATCTCGGGGAGCTGTTTTTT	CASSFRYLGELFF
-	TRBV10-3	TRBJ1-5	-	TGTGCCATCAGTGAGTCTGGTGGGGGGAACAATCAGCCCCAGCATTTT	CAISESGGGNNQPQHF
-	TRBV11-3	TRBJ2-7	TRBD2	TGTGCCAGCAGCTTGGTAGCGGGAAACTCCTACGAGCAGTACTTC	CASSLVAGNSYEQYF
once	TRBV10-2	TRBJ2-1	-	TGCGCCAGCAGTGAGGGATTGGTAGTTCCCCCCTACAATGAGCAGTTCTTC	CASSEGLVVPPYNEQFF
few	TRBV19	TRBJ2-1	-	TGTGCCAGTAGTATAGATCCGGGGACAGAGCAGTTCTTC	CASSIDPGTEQFF
-	TRBV12-5	TRBJ2-3	TRBD1	TGTGCCAGCGCGCGACAGGGCTTGTTGACAGATACGCAGTATTTT	CASARQGLLTDTQYF
once	TRBV11-3	TRBJ2-7	TRBD2	TGTGCCAGCAGAGGGATGACTAGCGGGAGGGTAAGCTCCTACGAGCAGTACTTC	CASRGMTSGRVSSYEQYF
-	TRBV7-2	TRBJ1-1	-	TGTGCCAGCAGCCCTAGGATTGGGGGCTACACTGAAGCTTTCTTT	CASSPRIGGYTEAFF
-	TRBV7-6	TRBJ1-5	-	TGTGTCAGCAGCTTAGTGAGTACGGGGGTTGGTCAGCCCCAGCATTTT	CVSSLVSTGVGQPQHF
-	TRBV6-8	TRBJ1-1	-	TGTGCCAGCAGTACATCTGGGACGGGGAACACTGAAGCTTTCTTT	CASSTSGTGNTEAFF
-	TRBV15	TRBJ2-1	TRBD2	TGTGCCACCAGCAGAGAACAGGGGTATGCGACTAGCGGTTTTTACAATGAGCAGTTCTTC	CATSREQGYATSGFYNEQFF
-	TRBV14	TRBJ2-2	-	TGTGCCAGCAGCCAAGATTTGGGTAGACGCACCGGGGAGCTGTTTTTT	CASSQDLGRRTGELFF
once	TRBV6-8	TRBJ2-7	-	TGTGCCAGCAGTTTCTTCGGGGCCTCCTACGAGCAGTACTTC	CASSFFGASYEQYF
few	TRBV11-3	TRBJ1-1	-	TGTGCCAGCAGCTTGGAGGGCAGGCTTAACACTGAAGCTTTCTTT	CASSLEGRLNTEAFF
few	TRBV6-8	TRBJ1-2	-	TGTGCCAGCGGTAGTACGACGGGTGGCTACACCTTC	CASGSTTGGYTF
-	TRBV10-2	TRBJ1-5	TRBD1	TGCGCCAGCACCCCCGGGGACAGTCAGCCCCAGCATTTT	CASTPGDSQPQHF